This note documents a single T cell receptor (beta chain) sequence. At the DNA level, this CDR3 is encoded by other sequences in the same sample as well. There are 14 residues in the CDR3. V dropped 4 bases and J dropped 4; count of bases not matched to a gene: 6. From germline, CDR1 is SGHRS and CDR2 YFSETQ. Clones were read by immunoSEQ multiplex PCR, and TCRdb kept only the in-frame ones, dropping some. The sample has about 1 million clones, approximately 70% seen once. This record belongs to a study of shared clonotypes between healthy human individuals. The TCR was taken from a man aged 18 to 30 in good health. J is TRBJ2-7 and V is TRBV5-1; TRBD1 aligns across 9 bases. The sample consisted of memory CD4+ T cells sorted from blood. The subset denotes: CD45RA-negative fraction. The DNA of the CDR3 is TGCGCCAGCAGCCCTACAGGGGGCAGTTACGAGCAGTACTTC. This gives the protein CASSPTGGSYEQYF.